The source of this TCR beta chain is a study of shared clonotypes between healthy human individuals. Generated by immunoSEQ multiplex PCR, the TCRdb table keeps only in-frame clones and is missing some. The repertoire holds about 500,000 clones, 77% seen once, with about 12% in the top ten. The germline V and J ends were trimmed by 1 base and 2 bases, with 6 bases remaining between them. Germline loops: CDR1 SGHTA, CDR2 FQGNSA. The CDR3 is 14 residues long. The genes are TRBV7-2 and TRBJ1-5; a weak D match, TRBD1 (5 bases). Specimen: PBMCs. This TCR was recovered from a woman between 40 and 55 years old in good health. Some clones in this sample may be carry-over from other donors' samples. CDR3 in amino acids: CASSLGGGNQPQHF. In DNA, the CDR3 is TGTGCCAGCAGCTTAGGAGGGGGCAATCAGCCCCAGCATTTT.